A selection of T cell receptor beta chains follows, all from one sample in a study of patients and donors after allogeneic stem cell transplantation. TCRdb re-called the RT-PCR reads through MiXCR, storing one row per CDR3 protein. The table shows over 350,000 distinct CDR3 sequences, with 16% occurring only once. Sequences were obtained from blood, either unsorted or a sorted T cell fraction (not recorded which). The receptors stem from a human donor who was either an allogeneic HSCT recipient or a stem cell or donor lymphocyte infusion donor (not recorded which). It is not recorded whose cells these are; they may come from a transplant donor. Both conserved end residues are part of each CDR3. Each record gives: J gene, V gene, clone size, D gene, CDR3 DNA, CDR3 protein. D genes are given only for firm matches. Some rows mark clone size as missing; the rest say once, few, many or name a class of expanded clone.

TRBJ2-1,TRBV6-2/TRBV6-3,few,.,TGTGCCAGCCGGTCAACAGAAAGGCATATCAATGAGCAGTTCTTC,CASRSTERHINEQFF
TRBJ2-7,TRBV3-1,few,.,TGTGCCAGCAGCCAAGAGGACAGAGACTACGAGCAGTACTTC,CASSQEDRDYEQYF
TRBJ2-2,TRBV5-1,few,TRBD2,TGCGCCAGCAGCTGGACTAGCGCCGGGGAGCTGTTTTTT,CASSWTSAGELFF
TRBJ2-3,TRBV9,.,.,TGTGCCAGCAGCGTTCGTTGGGGAAGCACAGATACGCAGTATTTT,CASSVRWGSTDTQYF
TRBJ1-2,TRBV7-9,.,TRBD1,TGTGCCAGCAGCCATCCCGGGACAGTCCCGCGGGGTGGCTACACCTTC,CASSHPGTVPRGGYTF
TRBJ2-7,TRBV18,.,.,TGTGCCAGCTCACCAGGACGGCGGTCTGTATCCTACGAGCAGTACTTC,CASSPGRRSVSYEQYF
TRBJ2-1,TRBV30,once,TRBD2,TGTGCCCGAAGCGGGAGGGCCTACAATGAGCAGTTCTTC,CARSGRAYNEQFF
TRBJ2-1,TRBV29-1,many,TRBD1,TGCAGCGGAAGGGACAGGGTTGATGAGCAGTTCTTC,CSGRDRVDEQFF
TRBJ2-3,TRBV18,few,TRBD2,TGTGCCAGCTCACCCGGGACTACACGCACAGATACGCAGTATTTT,CASSPGTTRTDTQYF
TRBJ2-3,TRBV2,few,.,TGTGCCAGCAGCCCGCGGGGGCCCGGCACAGATACGCAGTATTTT,CASSPRGPGTDTQYF
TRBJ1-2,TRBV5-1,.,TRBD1,TGCGCCGGCAGCTTCCCGGGACAGTCTAACTATGGCTACACCTTC,CAGSFPGQSNYGYTF
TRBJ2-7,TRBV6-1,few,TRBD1,TGTGCCAGCAGGGGCCGGGACAGCTCCTACGAGCAGTACTTC,CASRGRDSSYEQYF
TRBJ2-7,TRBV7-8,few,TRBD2,TGTGCCAGCAGCCACCTTCGGGGGACTAGCGTTACGCTTCCCTACGAGCAGTACTTC,CASSHLRGTSVTLPYEQYF
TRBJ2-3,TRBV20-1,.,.,TGCAGTGCTAAATTTCCGGGACTGCGCACAGATACGCAGTATTTT,CSAKFPGLRTDTQYF
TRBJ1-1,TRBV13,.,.,TGTGCCACGAGGCGACAGGAGAACGCTGAAGCTTTCTTT,CATRRQENAEAFF
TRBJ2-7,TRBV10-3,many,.,TGTGCCACTTCTCCCGGCTCCTCTTTCTACGAGCAGTACTTC,CATSPGSSFYEQYF
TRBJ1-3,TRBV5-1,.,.,TGCGCCAGCAGCTTGGACGGACCCTCTGGAAACACCATATATTTT,CASSLDGPSGNTIYF
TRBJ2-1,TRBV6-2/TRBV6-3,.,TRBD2,TGTGCCAGCAGTTATTTGGGGCTAGCGGGGGATGAGCAGTTCTTC,CASSYLGLAGDEQFF
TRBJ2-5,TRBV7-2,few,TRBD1,TGTGCCAGCAGATTTGGGACAGGGGGTATTGGGGAGACCCAGTACTTC,CASRFGTGGIGETQYF
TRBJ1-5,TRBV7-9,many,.,TGTGCCAGCAGCTTAGGGGGGTTCAATCAGCCCCAGCATTTT,CASSLGGFNQPQHF
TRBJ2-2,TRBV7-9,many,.,TGTGCCAGCAGCTTAGACACTCGGGAGCTGTTTTTT,CASSLDTRELFF
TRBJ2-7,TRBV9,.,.,TGTGCCAGCAGCGTATCACCCTATTCCTACGAGCAGTACTTC,CASSVSPYSYEQYF
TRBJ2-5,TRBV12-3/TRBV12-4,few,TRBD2,TGTGCCAGCAGCCATCCCTCGGGGGGGGGCCTGATAGATCAAGAGACCCAGTACTTC,CASSHPSGGGLIDQETQYF
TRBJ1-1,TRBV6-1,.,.,TGTGCCAGCAGTCAGAGGGACCGTATGAACACTGAAGCTTTCTTT,CASSQRDRMNTEAFF
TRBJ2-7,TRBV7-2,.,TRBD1,TGTGCCAGCAGTCGACAGGGGAATTCCTACGAGCAGTACTTC,CASSRQGNSYEQYF
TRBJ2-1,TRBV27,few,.,TGTGCCAGCAGAGTATACAGCGGAGTTTCCTACAATGAGCAGTTCTTC,CASRVYSGVSYNEQFF
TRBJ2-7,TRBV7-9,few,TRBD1,TGTGCCAGCAGCCGATTAGGGGGGACAGGAAGCTCCTACGAGCAGTACTTC,CASSRLGGTGSSYEQYF
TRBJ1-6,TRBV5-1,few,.,TGCGCCAGCAGCTTGGAACAGGGTGTTTCACCCCTCCACTTT,CASSLEQGVSPLHF
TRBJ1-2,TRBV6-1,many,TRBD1,TGTGCCACCGCAGAAACCACAGGGGGCGCTAACTATGGCTACACCTTC,CATAETTGGANYGYTF
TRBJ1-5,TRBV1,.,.,TGCACCAGCAGCCAAAATCAGCCCCAGCATTTT,CTSSQNQPQHF
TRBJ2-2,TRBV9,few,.,TGTGCCAGCAGCCCGAGGACGGCCAATTCCCACGGGGAGCTGTTTTTT,CASSPRTANSHGELFF
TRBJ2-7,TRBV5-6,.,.,TGTGCCAGCAGCCCGACTTTGCACGACGAGCAGTACTTC,CASSPTLHDEQYF
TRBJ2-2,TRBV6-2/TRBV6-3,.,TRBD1,TGTGCCAGCAGTTACCCACAACAGGCTACCGGGACAGGGAACACCGGGGAGCTGTTTTTT,CASSYPQQATGTGNTGELFF
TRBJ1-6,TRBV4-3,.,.,TGCGCCAGCAGCCAAAGGAGGGACTACGGTAATTCACCCCTCCACTTT,CASSQRRDYGNSPLHF
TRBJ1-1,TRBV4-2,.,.,TGTGCCAGCAACTCCGGCTCCGGTCGTATCACTGAAGCTTTCTTT,CASNSGSGRITEAFF
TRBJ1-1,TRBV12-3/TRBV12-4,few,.,TGTGCCAGCAGTTTAGTAAGCCGAGACGGAGCTTTCTTT,CASSLVSRDGAFF
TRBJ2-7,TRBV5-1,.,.,TGCGTCAAAAGGAGGGGCCGGGAGGAGCAGTACTTC,CVKRRGREEQYF
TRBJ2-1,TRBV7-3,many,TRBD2,TGTGCCAGCAGTCTTATAGCGGGGGCCTACAATGAGCAGTTCTTC,CASSLIAGAYNEQFF
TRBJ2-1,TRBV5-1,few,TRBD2,TGCGCCAGCAGCTTTGGGACTAGCGGGAGAAATGAGCAGTTCTTC,CASSFGTSGRNEQFF
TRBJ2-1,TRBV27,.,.,TGTGCCAGCAGTTTATCTAGCGTCAATGAGCAGTTCTTC,CASSLSSVNEQFF
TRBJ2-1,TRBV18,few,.,TGTGCCAGCTCCCCTGGTTCAGGCGATGAGCAGTTCTTC,CASSPGSGDEQFF
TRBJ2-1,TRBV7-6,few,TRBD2,TGTGCCAGCAGCCATTTGACCGGGACTAGCGGATCCAATGAGCAGTTCTTC,CASSHLTGTSGSNEQFF
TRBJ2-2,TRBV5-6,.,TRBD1,TGTGCCAGCAGCAGGTGGGGACAGGGAAACACCGGGGAGCTGTTTTTT,CASSRWGQGNTGELFF
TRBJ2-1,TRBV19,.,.,TGTGCCAGTAGTAGCCGTATCTCCTACAATGAGCAGTTCTTC,CASSSRISYNEQFF
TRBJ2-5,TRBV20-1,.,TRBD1,TGCAGTGCTAGCCCCGGGACAGGGTTAGAGACCCAGTACTTC,CSASPGTGLETQYF
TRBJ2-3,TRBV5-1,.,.,TGCGCCAGCAGCTTGGCCACGGGACGCACAGATACGCAGTATTTT,CASSLATGRTDTQYF
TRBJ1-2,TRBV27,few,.,TGTGCCAGCAGTGTCAATGGGGTGGGCTATGGCTACACCTTC,CASSVNGVGYGYTF
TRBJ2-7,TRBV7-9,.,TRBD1,TGTGCCAGCAGCTCAACAGGGGGCCCGTTGCCATCCTACGAGCAGTACTTC,CASSSTGGPLPSYEQYF
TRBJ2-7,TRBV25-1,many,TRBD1,TGTGCCAGCAGTGGCGCAGGGGGCTACGAGCAGTACTTC,CASSGAGGYEQYF
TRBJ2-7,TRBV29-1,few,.,TGCAGCGTTGAAGACCACAGTTCCTACGAGCAGTACTTC,CSVEDHSSYEQYF
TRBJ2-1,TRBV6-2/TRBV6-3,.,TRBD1,TGTGCCAGCAGTTCCCTCGGCAGGGGGCGCGGGAATGAGCAGTTCTTC,CASSSLGRGRGNEQFF
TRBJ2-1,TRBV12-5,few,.,TGTGCTAGTGGTTTGAGAGGCGGCAATGAGCAGTTCTTC,CASGLRGGNEQFF
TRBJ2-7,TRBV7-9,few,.,TGTGCCAGCAGCTTAAAACGTGGCCGGGGACGGTCCTACGAGCAGTACTTC,CASSLKRGRGRSYEQYF
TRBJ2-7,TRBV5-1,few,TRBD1,TGCGCCAGCAGCCCACAGGGGACAGTCTACGAGCAGTACTTC,CASSPQGTVYEQYF